This is a list of T cell receptor beta chains from one sample in a study of somatic mutations in cytotoxic T cells in rheumatoid arthritis. Clones were read by immunoSEQ multiplex PCR, and TCRdb kept only the in-frame ones, dropping some. The data contain about 26,000 clones, 82% of them singletons. Sequenced material: CD8+ T cells sorted from blood. All receptors derive from a man aged 50 or older in good health. Each CDR3 is given with its conserved first and last residue. Fields, in order: J gene, D gene, clone size, V gene, CDR3 protein, CDR3 DNA. D genes are given only for firm matches. The size entry is marked missing in some rows and otherwise reads once, few, many or a size class.

j_gene: TRBJ2-1
d_gene: NA
abundance: NA
v_gene: TRBV4-2
CDR3aa: CASSQRRSTNNEQFF
CDR3nt: TGTGCCAGCAGCCAACGACGTAGTACGAACAATGAGCAGTTCTTC

j_gene: TRBJ2-3
d_gene: NA
abundance: NA
v_gene: TRBV7-9
CDR3aa: CASSLGFRNTDTQYF
CDR3nt: TGTGCCAGCAGCTTAGGATTTCGGAACACAGATACGCAGTATTTT

j_gene: TRBJ2-7
d_gene: NA
abundance: NA
v_gene: TRBV6-5
CDR3aa: CASSPSGVYEQYF
CDR3nt: TGTGCCAGCAGCCCCTCCGGGGTATACGAGCAGTACTTC

j_gene: TRBJ2-5
d_gene: NA
abundance: NA
v_gene: TRBV9
CDR3aa: CASRPGGGQETQYF
CDR3nt: TGTGCCAGCCGACCCGGTGGGGGGCAAGAGACCCAGTACTTC

j_gene: TRBJ2-1
d_gene: TRBD2
abundance: NA
v_gene: TRBV30
CDR3aa: CAWSVLARTSGSLGSEQFF
CDR3nt: TGTGCCTGGAGTGTACTAGCCCGGACTAGCGGGAGTTTGGGATCTGAGCAGTTCTTC

j_gene: TRBJ1-3
d_gene: NA
abundance: NA
v_gene: TRBV4-1
CDR3aa: CASSAGVGNTIYF
CDR3nt: TGCGCCAGCAGCGCAGGGGTTGGAAACACCATATATTTT

j_gene: TRBJ2-3
d_gene: NA
abundance: NA
v_gene: TRBV7-9
CDR3aa: CASSSVGGSLDTQYF
CDR3nt: TGTGCCAGCAGCTCGGTAGGGGGGAGTTTAGATACGCAGTATTTT

j_gene: TRBJ2-1
d_gene: NA
abundance: few
v_gene: TRBV19
CDR3aa: CASSRGGGSGPYNEQFF
CDR3nt: TGTGCCAGTAGTAGGGGTGGAGGGAGCGGTCCCTACAATGAGCAGTTCTTC

j_gene: TRBJ1-2
d_gene: NA
abundance: NA
v_gene: TRBV2
CDR3aa: CASSERGAYGYTF
CDR3nt: TGTGCCAGCAGTGAGCGGGGTGCCTATGGCTACACCTTC

j_gene: TRBJ2-5
d_gene: NA
abundance: once
v_gene: TRBV7-8
CDR3aa: CASSRYREETQYF
CDR3nt: TGTGCCAGCAGCCGATACAGGGAAGAGACCCAGTACTTC

j_gene: TRBJ2-5
d_gene: TRBD2
abundance: NA
v_gene: TRBV5-6
CDR3aa: CASSQGTSGDQYF
CDR3nt: TGTGCCAGCAGCCAAGGGACTAGCGGAGACCAGTACTTC

j_gene: TRBJ1-2
d_gene: TRBD1
abundance: NA
v_gene: TRBV13
CDR3aa: CASSFGQGAHGYTF
CDR3nt: TGTGCCAGCAGCTTCGGACAGGGGGCGCATGGCTACACCTTC

j_gene: TRBJ2-5
d_gene: TRBD2
abundance: NA
v_gene: TRBV2
CDR3aa: CASSGGLALLETQYF
CDR3nt: TGTGCCAGCAGTGGGGGACTAGCGCTTCTCGAGACCCAGTACTTC

j_gene: TRBJ1-5
d_gene: NA
abundance: NA
v_gene: TRBV4-1
CDR3aa: CASSSPGSPQPQHF
CDR3nt: TGCGCCAGCAGCTCACCGGGTAGCCCTCAGCCCCAGCATTTT

j_gene: TRBJ2-1
d_gene: NA
abundance: once
v_gene: TRBV6-5
CDR3aa: CASSYAGTANEQFF
CDR3nt: TGTGCCAGCAGTTACGCCGGGACTGCCAATGAGCAGTTCTTC

j_gene: TRBJ2-1
d_gene: TRBD2
abundance: NA
v_gene: TRBV2
CDR3aa: CASRAGTSGRGDEQFF
CDR3nt: TGTGCCAGCAGAGCCGGGACTAGCGGGAGAGGGGATGAGCAGTTCTTC

j_gene: TRBJ2-7
d_gene: TRBD2
abundance: NA
v_gene: TRBV28
CDR3aa: CASRSLAGVYEQYF
CDR3nt: TGTGCCAGCAGATCACTAGCGGGAGTCTACGAGCAGTACTTC

j_gene: TRBJ2-1
d_gene: NA
abundance: few
v_gene: TRBV6-6
CDR3aa: CASLPGLNNEQFF
CDR3nt: TGTGCCAGCTTACCGGGCCTCAACAATGAGCAGTTCTTC

j_gene: TRBJ2-1
d_gene: NA
abundance: NA
v_gene: TRBV29-1
CDR3aa: CSVVDSSYNEQFF
CDR3nt: TGCAGCGTTGTAGACAGCTCCTACAATGAGCAGTTCTTC

j_gene: TRBJ2-7
d_gene: TRBD1
abundance: few
v_gene: TRBV27
CDR3aa: CASSAGQGTYEQYF
CDR3nt: TGTGCCAGCAGTGCCGGACAGGGTACCTACGAGCAGTACTTC

j_gene: TRBJ2-1
d_gene: NA
abundance: NA
v_gene: TRBV10-1
CDR3aa: CASSESGEGGYNEQFF
CDR3nt: TGCGCCAGCAGTGAGTCTGGCGAGGGGGGCTACAATGAGCAGTTCTTC

j_gene: TRBJ1-1
d_gene: TRBD1
abundance: NA
v_gene: TRBV6-1
CDR3aa: CASTGQGTVAEAFF
CDR3nt: TGTGCCAGCACCGGACAGGGTACGGTCGCTGAAGCTTTCTTT